These T cell receptor beta chains were read from a single sample in a study of CD8 T cells in ankylosing spondylitis. TCRdb reprocessed the 5' RACE reads via MiXCR and lists one record per CDR3 protein. The sample lists around 770,000 distinct CDR3 sequences, under 20% occurring once. Source material: blood, either unsorted or a sorted T cell fraction (not recorded which). The receptors originated from a male donor with ankylosing spondylitis. Both conserved end residues are part of each CDR3. The order of the fields is J gene, clone size, D gene, V gene, CDR3 DNA, CDR3 protein. D genes are given only for firm matches. Not all rows give a size; the values are once, few, many and, for expanded clones, a class.

TRBJ2-7 | - | - | TRBV7-9 | TGTGCCAGCAGCTCGTCCGTGATGAGCTCCTACGAGCAGTACTTC | CASSSSVMSSYEQYF
TRBJ1-6 | - | - | TRBV3-1 | TGTGCCAGCAGCCAAACGACGGGGCTATGGTCACCCCTCCACTTT | CASSQTTGLWSPLHF
TRBJ2-1 | - | - | TRBV3-1 | TGTGCCAGCAGCCAACTGGGATTGGCGGGAAATGAGCAGTTCTTC | CASSQLGLAGNEQFF
TRBJ1-4 | few | - | TRBV14 | TGTGCCAGCAGCCATCAAGGGGTTACTAATGAAAAACTGTTTTTT | CASSHQGVTNEKLFF
TRBJ2-3 | - | TRBD2 | TRBV11-2 | TGTGCCAGCAGCCCGAGCGGGGTTATCACAGATACGCAGTATTTT | CASSPSGVITDTQYF
TRBJ2-7 | - | TRBD1 | TRBV6-5 | TGTGCCAGCAGTTACCTGGGGACAGGGTACGAGCAGTACTTC | CASSYLGTGYEQYF
TRBJ1-2 | few | TRBD1 | TRBV7-8 | TGTGCCAGCAGCCCTGGACAGGGCTGGGACTATGGCTACACCTTC | CASSPGQGWDYGYTF
TRBJ2-7 | - | - | TRBV6-2/TRBV6-3 | TGTGCCAGCACTTACCAGGGATACGAGCAGTACTTC | CASTYQGYEQYF
TRBJ2-3 | - | TRBD2 | TRBV9 | TGTGCCAGCAGCTGGACTAGCGGGAGAGCAGATACGCAGTATTTT | CASSWTSGRADTQYF
TRBJ2-5 | many | - | TRBV10-3 | TGTGCCATCAGCCACACCCGGGAGACCCAGTACTTC | CAISHTRETQYF
TRBJ2-3 | many | - | TRBV7-6 | TGTGCCAGCAGTTCCAGCAACACAGATACGCAGTATTTT | CASSSSNTDTQYF
TRBJ1-1 | few | - | TRBV9 | TGTGCCAGCAGCGTTTCGGGATTGAACACTGAAGCTTTCTTT | CASSVSGLNTEAFF
TRBJ1-5 | few | - | TRBV20-1 | TGCAGTGCTAGTGACGCAGGGGGCAATCAGCCCCAGCATTTT | CSASDAGGNQPQHF
TRBJ1-5 | once | - | TRBV12-3/TRBV12-4 | TGTGCCAGCAGTTTAGGTCTAGGGTCTCAGCCCCAGCATTTT | CASSLGLGSQPQHF
TRBJ1-6 | - | - | TRBV11-2 | TGTGCCAGCAGCTTAACCCGGGACAAAAATTCACCCCTCCACTTT | CASSLTRDKNSPLHF
TRBJ1-1 | many | - | TRBV5-5 | TGTGCCAGCAGCTTGGTTCTTGGGGGTAGTACTGAAGCTTTCTTT | CASSLVLGGSTEAFF
TRBJ1-1 | - | - | TRBV7-9 | TGTGCCAGCAGCCCTTATAGAGGGGGGAACACTGAAGCTTTCTTT | CASSPYRGGNTEAFF
TRBJ2-7 | few | - | TRBV19 | TGTGCCAGCGGCTCCCCGGGACACCCTAACTACGAGCAGTACTTC | CASGSPGHPNYEQYF
TRBJ2-7 | few | - | TRBV7-2 | TGTGCCAGCAGCCCCGTCTGGGCATACGAGCAGTACTTC | CASSPVWAYEQYF
TRBJ2-2 | - | TRBD2 | TRBV12-3/TRBV12-4 | TGTGCCAGCAGGGGCGGCGGGGGTAACACCGGGGAGCTGTTTTTT | CASRGGGGNTGELFF
TRBJ2-7 | - | - | TRBV6-5 | TGTGCCAGCAGTTACTCGTTTAGCGCCACCTACGAGCAGTACTTC | CASSYSFSATYEQYF
TRBJ1-3 | few | - | TRBV5-1 | TGCGCCAGCAGCCCGGCGGGAAACACCATATATTTT | CASSPAGNTIYF
TRBJ2-1 | once | TRBD2 | TRBV11-2 | TGTGCCAGCAGCTTAGGTCGTACTAGCGGGGGTGGGGTGAATGAGCAGTTCTTC | CASSLGRTSGGGVNEQFF
TRBJ2-3 | few | TRBD2 | TRBV2 | TGTGCCAGCAGCGCGGGACTACTTCAGTATTTT | CASSAGLLQYF
TRBJ2-2 | - | TRBD2 | TRBV6-1 | TGTGCCAGCAAATATAGCGGGGAGGCCACCGGGGAGCTGTTTTTT | CASKYSGEATGELFF
TRBJ2-1 | - | - | TRBV5-1 | TGCGCCAGCAGCTTGAATTGGGATGAGCAGTTCTTC | CASSLNWDEQFF
TRBJ2-4 | - | TRBD1 | TRBV6-5 | TGTGCCAGCAGTTACGGGGGACAGGGGGCAAACATTCAGTACTTC | CASSYGGQGANIQYF
TRBJ1-1 | - | - | TRBV6-1 | TGTGCCAGCAGTCCCCTCGGGGGGGAAGGTGCTTTCTTT | CASSPLGGEGAFF
TRBJ2-1 | few | - | TRBV4-2 | TGTGCCAGCAGCCAAGATTCGGGGAATGAGCAGTTCTTC | CASSQDSGNEQFF
TRBJ2-3 | - | TRBD2 | TRBV5-1 | TGCGCCAGCAGCTTGTCCACCGGACTAGCGGGGCGCACAGATACGCAGTATTTT | CASSLSTGLAGRTDTQYF
TRBJ2-7 | few | TRBD1 | TRBV27 | TGTGCCAGCAGTTTATCCGGCGTGGGGACAGGGGTCTCCTACGAGCAGTACTTC | CASSLSGVGTGVSYEQYF
TRBJ1-3 | few | - | TRBV20-1 | TGCAGTGCTAGGTTGGGGGACCTTACAAGCTCTGGAAACACCATATATTTT | CSARLGDLTSSGNTIYF
TRBJ2-1 | - | TRBD1 | TRBV6-1 | TGTGCCAGCAGTGCATTGTGGGACAGAGACTACAATGAGCAGTTCTTC | CASSALWDRDYNEQFF
TRBJ2-3 | - | - | TRBV7-8 | TGTGCCAGCAGCCACGTTTTACCCTCACCAAGAGATACGCAGTATTTT | CASSHVLPSPRDTQYF
TRBJ2-3 | - | TRBD2 | TRBV29-1 | TGCAGCGTTAACGGTCGGAGCGGGAGGGCCGGCACGGATACGCAGTATTTT | CSVNGRSGRAGTDTQYF
TRBJ1-1 | many | - | TRBV15 | TGTGCCACCAGCAGAGATCCGACAGGCACGAACACTGAAGCTTTCTTT | CATSRDPTGTNTEAFF
TRBJ2-3 | many | - | TRBV7-9 | TGTGCCAGCAGCTGGCTCGGACTCACAGATACGCAGTATTTT | CASSWLGLTDTQYF
TRBJ2-2 | - | - | TRBV6-2/TRBV6-3 | TGTGCCAGCAGTTATCCCCGACCCGGGGAGCTGTTTTTT | CASSYPRPGELFF
TRBJ2-1 | - | TRBD2 | TRBV6-6 | TGTGCCAGCATCGGGGGAGGGCCCAATGAGCAGTTCTTC | CASIGGGPNEQFF
TRBJ2-3 | - | TRBD2 | TRBV12-3/TRBV12-4 | TGTGCCAGCAGTGAGCGGGGGGTAATCACAGATACGCAGTATTTT | CASSERGVITDTQYF
TRBJ1-2 | - | TRBD1 | TRBV7-9 | TGTGCCAGCAGCGCCCCTCGGACAGGGAACTATGGCTACACCTTC | CASSAPRTGNYGYTF
TRBJ2-3 | - | - | TRBV4-1 | TGCGCCAGCAGCCAAGTACGGGCCCCCTCAGATACGCAGTATTTT | CASSQVRAPSDTQYF
TRBJ2-2 | few | - | TRBV6-2/TRBV6-3 | TGTGCCAGCAGTTACTCCAGGGACGAGAACACCGGGGAGCTGTTTTTT | CASSYSRDENTGELFF
TRBJ1-1 | few | - | TRBV7-9 | TGTGCCAGCAGCTTATTGTCGGGGGGCTCAAACACTGAAGCTTTCTTT | CASSLLSGGSNTEAFF
TRBJ2-2 | - | TRBD1 | TRBV6-2/TRBV6-3 | TGTGCCAGCAGTTGGACAGGGGATCACACCGGGGAGCTGTTTTTT | CASSWTGDHTGELFF
TRBJ2-5 | - | TRBD1 | TRBV7-8 | TGTGCCAGCAGCTTCGACAGGGGAGGCCAAGAGACCCAGTACTTC | CASSFDRGGQETQYF
TRBJ1-1 | - | TRBD1 | TRBV7-3 | TGTGCCAGCAGCTTAATGGGAATTGGGACAGTCGACACTGAAGCTTTCTTT | CASSLMGIGTVDTEAFF
TRBJ2-7 | few | TRBD1 | TRBV18 | TGTGCCAGCTCACCTATAGACAGGGGCGAGCAGTACTTC | CASSPIDRGEQYF
TRBJ1-1 | - | TRBD1 | TRBV6-1 | TGTGCCAGCAGTGACCCGACAGGGCTGAACACTGAAGCTTTCTTT | CASSDPTGLNTEAFF